The present T cell receptor (beta chain) was sequenced within a study of blood T cell repertoires in COVID-19. Study background: COVID-19 samples collected from the United States, Italy and Spain covered acute and convalescent phases. PBMCs, B-cell-depleted T cells, or T cells were the source of the cDNA or gDNA that made up the material.

Germline V gene lookup returns CDR1 SGHNT and CDR2 YENEEA. CDR3 length: 14 amino acids. Trimming removed 4 bases from V and 6 bases from J, with 12 bases in between. Authors' methods: Reference gene primer amplification gave nucleated cell count estimates. Assay used: immunoSEQ multiplex PCR; TCRdb lists only in-frame clones, some missing. Clone size and the V and J calls come from that table; the DNA yielded D and trimming. The table records 100,000 to 120,000 clones, roughly 82% of them present only once. This TCR was sampled from a woman aged 55-70 years with acute or convalescent COVID-19. V gene TRBV11-3 combines with J gene TRBJ2-2, with a possible D match to TRBD2 (6 bases). Material: peripheral blood. CDR3: CASSSASSAGELFF. As DNA, the CDR3 is TGTGCCAGCAGCTCAGCCTCTAGCGCCGGGGAGCTGTTTTTT.